Each of the 25 T cell receptor beta chains below was sequenced from the same sample in a study of spatial heterogeneity in lung cancer. General study points: In tumors, expanded intratumoral alpha and beta TCR counts tracked mutation counts.

Each CDR3 protein is one row after TCRdb ran MiXCR on the 5' RACE reads. The sample holds about 3,600 distinct CDR3 sequences, roughly 8.8% seen once. No antigen has been identified for these receptors. Time point given: sample taken at primary tumor resection. The sample consisted of lung tumor tissue, taken at surgery. All receptors derive from a male donor with early-stage non-small cell lung cancer.

Concerning this clonotype itself: With the library built for alpha chains, this beta chain is off target and its frequency is not meaningful. The chain recombines TRBV18 with TRBJ1-1; D gene unclear. The CDR3 length is 14 residues. V was cut by 3 bases and J by 1 base, with 9 bases left in between. Germline lookup yields CDR1 KGHSH and CDR2 LQKENI. The CDR3 coding sequence is TGTGCCAGCTCACCCGGACGTGGGAACACTGAAGCTTTCTTT. This encodes CASSPGRGNTEAFF. Full variable domain (missing parts from reference TRBV18 and TRBJ1-1): NAGVMQNPRHLVRRRGQEARLRCSPMKGHSHVYWYRQLPEEGLKFMVYLQKENIIDESGMPKERFSAEFPKEGPSILRIQQVVRGDSAAYFCASSPGRGNTEAFFGQGTRLTVV.

By sample share, this clonotype is medium-sized. The size of this beta chain means little, since it is a stray read in a library made for alpha chains. The chain has TRBV24-1 and TRBJ2-3; the match to TRBD1 covers 9 bases. Germline lookup yields CDR1 KGHDR and CDR2 SFDVKD. The CDR3 runs 15 residues. The J segment lost 6 bases and the V segment lost 2 bases, leaving 5 bases of the junction unmatched. In nucleotides, the CDR3 is TGTGCCACCAGTGATTCCGGACAGGGGTTGGATACGCAGTATTTT. This gives the protein CATSDSGQGLDTQYF.

There are many counts of this clonotype. In a library made to pick up alpha chains, this beta chain is a stray read with a size that means little. This chain uses TRBV6-6 with TRBJ2-7, with D perhaps being TRBD1 or TRBD2 (5 bases each). CDR1 is MNHNY and CDR2 is SVGAGI in the germline V gene (reference sequence). Trimming removed 7 bases from V and 0 bases from J, with 16 bases in between. The length of the CDR3 is 15 residues. CDR3 region: CASIRTGRSSYEQYF. CDR3 bases: TGTGCCAGCATTCGGACGGGACGCAGCTCCTACGAGCAGTACTTC.

This clonotype was counted at least ten times. The junction does not match germline at one end; this may be a read error. Since the library was made to target alpha chains, this beta chain is a stray read and its abundance is not meaningful. This chain uses TRBV7-3 with TRBJ2-3; D possibly corresponds to TRBD1 (6 bases). The germline V gene encodes CDR1 SGHTA and CDR2 FQGTGA. The CDR3 totals 13 residues. CDR3 in DNA: TGTGTCAGCAGCTCGGACAGCCCAGATACGCAGTATTTT. This codes for CVSSSDSPDTQYF.

Comments on this clonotype: A library made for alpha chains picked up this beta chain off target, so its size means little. The rearrangement links TRBV6-6 to TRBJ2-7; no clear D gene. Trimming removed 2 bases at V and 4 bases at J, with 9 bases between. Germline CDR1 and CDR2: MNHNY and SVGAGI (reference sequence). The CDR3 extends over 13 amino acids. The chain's CDR3 is CASSYPQEYEQYF. CDR3 DNA sequence: TGTGCCAGCAGTTACCCCCAGGAATACGAGCAGTACTTC.

In the case of this clonotype: As an off-target read in a library built for alpha chains, this beta chain has a frequency of little significance. This sequence joins TRBV7-3 and TRBJ2-1; D is uncertain. This CDR3 has 16 residues. V was trimmed by 2 bases and J by 1 base, leaving 12 bases between them. From germline, CDR1 is SGHTA and CDR2 FQGTGA. The CDR3 region is CASSLRFVGSYNEQFF. For the CDR3, the DNA is TGTGCCAGCAGCTTACGGTTCGTCGGGTCCTACAATGAGCAGTTCTTC.

This clonotype has ten or more counts. This beta chain is a stray sequence in a library constructed for alpha chains; its clone size is not meaningful. V and J are TRBV18 and TRBJ2-5, with 13 bases lining up with TRBD2. The CDR3 is 17 amino acids. Per the germline V gene, CDR1 is KGHSH and CDR2 is LQKENI. The J segment lost 4 bases and the V segment lost 5 bases, leaving 10 bases of the junction unmatched. This CDR3 reads CASSKGTSGEVRETQYF. The CDR3 DNA sequence: TGTGCCAGCTCAAAAGGGACTAGCGGGGAAGTTCGAGAGACCCAGTACTTC. Based on the CDR3 plus reference TRBV18 and TRBJ2-5, the full variable domain is NAGVMQNPRHLVRRRGQEARLRCSPMKGHSHVYWYRQLPEEGLKFMVYLQKENIIDESGMPKERFSAEFPKEGPSILRIQQVVRGDSAAYFCASSKGTSGEVRETQYFGPGTRLLVL.

In this sample, this clonotype turned up a few times. With the library built for alpha chains, this beta chain is off target and its frequency is not meaningful. The rearrangement uses TRBV29-1 and TRBJ1-4; the D is unclear. Between the trimmed V and J ends, which lost 4 bases and 2 bases, there was a span of 8 bases. Germline CDR1 reads SQVTM; CDR2 reads ANQGSEA. The CDR3 runs 13 residues. The CDR3 DNA follows: TGCAGCGTTGGAATAGGGACTAATGAAAAACTGTTTTTT. Its protein product is CSVGIGTNEKLFF.

This clonotype was detected many times. This beta chain represents an off-target read in a library built for alpha chains; its size is of limited meaning. This rearrangement joins TRBV6-6 to TRBJ2-7; tentatively, D is TRBD2 (7 bases). This CDR3 spans 16 amino acids. The germline gives CDR1 MNHNY, CDR2 SVGAGI (reference sequence). With 3 bases removed from V and 2 bases from J, the gap between germline ends came to 17 bases. This CDR3 is CASSYTGLGGAYEQYF. CDR3 bases: TGTGCCAGCAGTTATACAGGGTTGGGGGGGGCCTACGAGCAGTACTTC.

By share of the sample, this clonotype is medium-sized. Because the library targeted alpha chains, this beta chain is an off-target read whose size means little. The chain uses TRBV7-2 and TRBJ2-7; D is unclear. The CDR3 is 12 amino acids. Trimming stripped 1 base from V and 5 bases from J, with 6 bases between. CDR1 and CDR2 (germline): SGHTA, FQGNSA. CDR3: CASSLGENEQYF. Written as DNA, the CDR3 is TGTGCCAGCAGCTTAGGGGAAAACGAGCAGTACTTC.

This clonotype counts as medium-sized. For a library built for alpha chains, this beta chain is a stray read; little rests on its size. The gene calls are TRBV5-1 and TRBJ2-1; TRBD2 agrees at 9 bases. This CDR3 contains 18 residues. J was trimmed by 2 bases and V by 3 bases; bases with no gene match: 12. Looked up from germline, CDR1 is SGHRS and CDR2 is YFSETQ. The CDR3, as DNA: TGCGCCAGCAGCTCCCGAACCGGTAGCGGGGGAGCCTACAATGAGCAGTTCTTC. Protein product: CASSSRTGSGGAYNEQFF.

This clonotype was picked up many times. Since the library was made to target alpha chains, this beta chain is a stray read and its abundance is not meaningful. V and J are TRBV20-1 and TRBJ2-3; TRBD2 agrees at 8 bases. This CDR3 has 13 residues. Germline CDR1 reads DFQATT; CDR2 reads SNEGSKA (reference sequence). V lost 3 bases, J lost 1 base, and 0 bases stayed unmatched. The CDR3 nucleotides are TGCAGTGCTAGCGGGGGGGGCACAGATACGCAGTATTTT. Translated: CSASGGGTDTQYF.

This clonotype is large (0.1 to 1%) within its sample. This beta chain is an off-target read within a library intended for alpha chains, so its frequency means little. The chain links TRBV30 to TRBJ2-1, with D hard to call. V shed 5 bases and J shed 5 bases, with 13 bases lying between them. The CDR3 contains 13 residues. Per germline, CDR1 GTSNPN and CDR2 SVGIG (reference sequence). CDR3 bases: TGTGCCTGGCAGGCCCTGCACGACAATGAGCAGTTCTTC. This translates into CAWQALHDNEQFF.

This clonotype occurred many times. This beta chain slipped into a library made for alpha chains as a stray read, so its size is not meaningful. The V gene is TRBV7-2, the J gene TRBJ2-3, with 15 positions matching TRBD2. The CDR3 runs to 19 residues. Germline CDR1 SGHTA, CDR2 FQGNSA. V shed 4 bases and J 3 bases; nucleotides not matched to a gene: 11. The CDR3 DNA reads TGTGCCAGCAGCTCACGCAGGACTAGCGGGGGGGCCTGGACAGATACGCAGTATTTT. It encodes CASSSRRTSGGAWTDTQYF.

This clonotype is medium-sized in the sample. This beta chain slipped into a library made for alpha chains as a stray read, so its size is not meaningful. The J gene is TRBJ2-1, the V gene TRBV28; tentatively, D is TRBD1 (6 bases). Germline lookup yields CDR1 MDHEN and CDR2 SYDVKM. The CDR3 runs 14 residues. With 2 bases removed from V and 5 bases from J, the gap between germline ends came to 10 bases. The CDR3 loop is CASSLLAGDNEQFF. CDR3 sequence (DNA): TGTGCCAGCAGTTTACTGGCAGGGGACAATGAGCAGTTCTTC.

This clonotype is medium-sized in the sample. As an off-target read in a library built for alpha chains, this beta chain has a frequency of little significance. The chain uses TRBV5-1 and TRBJ1-6, with D uncertain. The CDR3 runs to 14 residues. V was trimmed by 1 base and J by 7 bases, leaving 9 bases between them. Germline assignment: CDR1 SGHRS and CDR2 YFSETQ. The CDR3 bases are TGCGCCAGCAGCTTGCAGATGGAGAATTCACCCCTCCACTTT. Its protein product is CASSLQMENSPLHF.

By share, this clonotype counts as medium-sized. In a library made to pick up alpha chains, this beta chain is a stray read with a size that means little. V usage is TRBV29-1 and J usage is TRBJ2-1; the match to TRBD1 covers 10 bases. Germline lookup yields CDR1 SQVTM and CDR2 ANQGSEA. J lost 3 bases, V lost 6 bases, and 5 bases had no gene match. The length of the CDR3 is 14 residues. The CDR3 reads CSVVRDRGYNEQFF. In DNA, the CDR3 is TGCAGCGTAGTCCGGGACAGGGGCTACAATGAGCAGTTCTTC.

This clonotype was recorded at least ten times. This beta chain is an off-target read within a library intended for alpha chains, so its frequency means little. V and J are TRBV14 and TRBJ1-6; D is unresolved. V was trimmed by 1 base and J by 16 bases, leaving 11 bases between them. Germline loops: CDR1 SGHDN, CDR2 FVKESK. This CDR3 is built from 12 residues. This CDR3 reads CASSQVSTRLHF. CDR3 sequence (DNA): TGTGCCAGCAGCCAAGTATCGACCAGACTCCACTTT.

With respect to this clonotype: The library was built for alpha chains, so this beta chain is an off-target read and its size means little. The J gene is TRBJ2-7, the V gene TRBV5-1; TRBD2 might be the D (5 bases). The CDR3 runs to 14 residues. CDR1 SGHRS and CDR2 YFSETQ come from the germline V gene. The germline V and J ends were trimmed by 0 bases and 3 bases, with 10 bases remaining between them. The CDR3 loop reads CASSLVGSGYEQYF. The CDR3 region has the DNA TGCGCCAGCAGCTTGGTAGGGAGCGGCTACGAGCAGTACTTC. The full variable domain, its missing parts supplied by reference TRBV5-1 and TRBJ2-7, is KAGVTQTPRYLIKTRGQQVTLSCSPISGHRSVSWYQQTPGQGLQFLFEYFSETQRNKGNFPGRFSGRQFSNSRSEMNVSTLELGDSALYLCASSLVGSGYEQYFGPGTRLTVT.

This clonotype was picked up a small number of times. As an off-target read in a library built for alpha chains, this beta chain has a frequency of little significance. V is TRBV4-2 and J is TRBJ1-2, with 7 bases lining up with TRBD1. V gave up 3 bases and J gave up 4 bases; unmatched junction bases: 5. This CDR3 region has 14 residues. From germline, CDR1 is LGHNA and CDR2 YNFKEQ. This CDR3 is CASSQGDSRYGYTF. CDR3 coding DNA: TGTGCCAGCAGCCAGGGGGACAGCCGCTATGGCTACACCTTC.

This clonotype ranks as medium-sized (0.01 to 0.1%). With the library built for alpha chains, this beta chain is off target and its frequency is not meaningful. V is TRBV6-1 and J is TRBJ2-3; 8 positions match TRBD2. The CDR3 runs 15 residues. CDR1 MNHNS and CDR2 SASEGT come from the germline V gene. Germline trimming cut 6 bases from V and 1 base from J; bases unmatched to any gene: 6. The DNA of the CDR3 is TGTGCCAGCAGCGTAGCGGGGACGGGCACAGATACGCAGTATTTT. Amino acid sequence: CASSVAGTGTDTQYF.

This clonotype is classed as medium-sized (0.01 to 0.1%). This beta chain turned up in a library designed for alpha chains; as an off-target read, its abundance says little. The chain couples TRBV7-2 to TRBJ2-1; D could derive from TRBD1 or TRBD2 (5 bases each). Germline V gene data show CDR1 as SGHTA and CDR2 as FQGNSA. Trimming pared 4 bases from V and 9 bases from J, leaving 16 bases between. The CDR3 contains 14 residues. The chain's CDR3 is CASSSPGGFGEQFF. The CDR3 DNA reads TGTGCCAGCAGCTCGCCTGGGGGATTCGGTGAGCAGTTCTTC.

By sample fraction, this clonotype is medium-sized. Within a library made for alpha chains, this beta chain is off target, and its count is uninformative. J is TRBJ2-5 and V is TRBV27; 15 bases agree with TRBD2. The germline V gene has CDR1 MNHEY and CDR2 SMNVEV (reference sequence). CDR3 size: 17 residues. The ends lost 6 bases at V and 4 bases at J; junction bases unmatched: 9. This chain's CDR3 is CASSNGLAGGFRETQYF. In nucleotides, the CDR3 is TGTGCCAGCAGCAACGGACTAGCGGGGGGGTTCCGAGAGACCCAGTACTTC.

This clonotype is judged medium-sized. As an off-target read in a library built for alpha chains, this beta chain has a frequency of little significance. This rearrangement joins TRBV7-9 to TRBJ1-1; D is uncertain. This CDR3 is built from 14 residues. The V and J ends lost 5 bases and 2 bases respectively, with 12 bases between them. The germline V gene has CDR1 SEHNR and CDR2 FQNEAQ (reference sequence). DNA of the CDR3: TGTGCCAGCAGCCACCGGGCCACCAACACTGAAGCTTTCTTT. Encoded protein: CASSHRATNTEAFF. Together with reference TRBV7-9 and TRBJ1-1, the CDR3 gives the full variable domain: DTGVSQNPRHKITKRGQNVTFRCDPISEHNRLYWYRQTLGQGPEFLTYFQNEAQLEKSRLLSDRFSAERPKGSFSTLEIQRTEQGDSAMYLCASSHRATNTEAFFGQGTRLTVV.

By proportion, this clonotype is medium-sized. The library was built for alpha chains, so this beta chain is an off-target read and its size means little. The chain links TRBV6-6 to TRBJ1-1, with D hard to call. The CDR3 spans 12 residues. The V end was cut by 6 bases, the J end by 3 bases, with 8 bases between. CDR1 and CDR2 from the germline V gene are MNHNY and SVGAGI (reference sequence). The CDR3 bases are TGTGCCAGCAGAAGCCGGGACACTGAAGCTTTCTTT. It codes for CASRSRDTEAFF.